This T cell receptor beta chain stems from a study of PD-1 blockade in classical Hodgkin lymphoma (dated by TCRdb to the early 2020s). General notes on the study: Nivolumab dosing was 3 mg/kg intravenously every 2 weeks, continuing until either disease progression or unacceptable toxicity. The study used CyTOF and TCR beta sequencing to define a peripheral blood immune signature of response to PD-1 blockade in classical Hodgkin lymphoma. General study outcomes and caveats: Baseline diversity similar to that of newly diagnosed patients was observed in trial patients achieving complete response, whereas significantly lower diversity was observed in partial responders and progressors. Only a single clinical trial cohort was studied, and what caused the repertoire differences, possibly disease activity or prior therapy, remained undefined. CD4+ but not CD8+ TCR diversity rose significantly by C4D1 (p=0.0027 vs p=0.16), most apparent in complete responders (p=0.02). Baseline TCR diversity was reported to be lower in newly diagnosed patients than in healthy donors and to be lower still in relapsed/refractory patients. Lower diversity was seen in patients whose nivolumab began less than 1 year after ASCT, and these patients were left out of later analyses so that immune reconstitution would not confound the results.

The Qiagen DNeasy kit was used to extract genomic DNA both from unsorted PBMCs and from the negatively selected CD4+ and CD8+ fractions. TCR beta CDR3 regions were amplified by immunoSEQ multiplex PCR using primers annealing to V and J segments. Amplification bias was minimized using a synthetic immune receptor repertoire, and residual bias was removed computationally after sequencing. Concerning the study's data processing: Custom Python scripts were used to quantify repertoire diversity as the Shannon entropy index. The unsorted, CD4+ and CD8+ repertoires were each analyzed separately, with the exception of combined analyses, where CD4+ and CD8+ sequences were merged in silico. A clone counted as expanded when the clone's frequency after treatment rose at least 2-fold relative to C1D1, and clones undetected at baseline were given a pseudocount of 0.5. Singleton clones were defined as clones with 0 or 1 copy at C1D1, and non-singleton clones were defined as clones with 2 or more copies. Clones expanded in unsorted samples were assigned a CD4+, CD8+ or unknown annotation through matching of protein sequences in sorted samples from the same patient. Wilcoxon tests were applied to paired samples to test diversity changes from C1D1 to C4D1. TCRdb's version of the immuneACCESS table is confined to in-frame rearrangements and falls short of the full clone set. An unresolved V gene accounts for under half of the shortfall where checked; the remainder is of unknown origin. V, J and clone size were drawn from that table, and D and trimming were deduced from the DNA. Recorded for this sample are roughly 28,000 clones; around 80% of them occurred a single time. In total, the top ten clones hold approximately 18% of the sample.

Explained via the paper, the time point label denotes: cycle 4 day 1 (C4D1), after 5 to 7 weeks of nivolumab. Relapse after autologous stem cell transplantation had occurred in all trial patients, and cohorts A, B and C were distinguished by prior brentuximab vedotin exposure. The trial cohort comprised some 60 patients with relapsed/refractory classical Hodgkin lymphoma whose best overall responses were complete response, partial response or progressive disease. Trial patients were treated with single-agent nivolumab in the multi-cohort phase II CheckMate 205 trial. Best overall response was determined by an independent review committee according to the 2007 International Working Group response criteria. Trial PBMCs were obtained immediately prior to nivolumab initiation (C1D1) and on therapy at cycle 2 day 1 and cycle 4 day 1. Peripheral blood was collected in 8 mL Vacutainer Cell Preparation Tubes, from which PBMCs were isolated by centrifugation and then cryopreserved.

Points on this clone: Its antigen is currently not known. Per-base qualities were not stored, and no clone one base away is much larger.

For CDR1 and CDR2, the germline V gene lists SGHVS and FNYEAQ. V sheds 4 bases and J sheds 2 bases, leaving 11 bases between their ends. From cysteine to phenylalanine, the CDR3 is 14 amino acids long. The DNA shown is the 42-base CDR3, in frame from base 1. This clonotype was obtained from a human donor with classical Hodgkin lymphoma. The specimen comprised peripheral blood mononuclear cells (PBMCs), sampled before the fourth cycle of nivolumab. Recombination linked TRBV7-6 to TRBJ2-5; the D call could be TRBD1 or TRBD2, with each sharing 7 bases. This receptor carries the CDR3 CASSSGGQQETQYF. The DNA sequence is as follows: TGTGCCAGCAGCTCGGGGGGACAGCAAGAGACCCAGTACTTC.